Here is one T cell receptor (beta chain) with its context. This receptor's antigen is unknown. No much larger clone is present one base from it, and per-base qualities are unavailable. Receptors were amplified or captured by the immunoSEQ multiplex PCR assay. A mixture of 60 forward primers for TCR Vbeta segments and 13 reverse primers for TCR Jbeta segments was used in the multiplex PCR. The CDR3 region of rearranged TCR beta genes was amplified from genomic DNA with a multiplex PCR assay. The amplified TCR beta libraries were sequenced on the Illumina HiSeq System as 87-base-pair reads. The study's processing was this. In a later analysis, 77 million or so unique TCR beta chains were counted across the approximately 640 repertoires, and approximately 11 million of these chains were shared by at least two donors. Raw reads were error-corrected and collapsed into unique sequences by a nearest-neighbor algorithm in which closely related sequences were merged to remove PCR and sequencing errors. CDR3 sequences were aligned to IMGT reference sequences to assign V, D and J gene segments. For a sequence to be retained, a match of at least six nucleotides to both a V gene segment and a J gene segment was required. A rearrangement was called productive if the CDR3 had no stop codons and remained in frame with V and J, and every other rearrangement was called non-productive. CDR3 was defined according to IMGT convention as the region running from the second conserved V-encoded cysteine to the conserved J-encoded phenylalanine. Sequences without an unambiguous match to a single V gene segment were excluded from the earlier analysis of about 630 of the donors. In an earlier analysis of a few hundred of the donors, V segments were called functional above 56.7% productive rearrangements and were called segregating when the between-donor standard deviation exceeded 5%. To diagnose cytomegalovirus status from the catalog of TCR beta chain sequences, a statistical classification framework was built. In a later analysis, TCR nucleotide sequences were compared against IMGT/GENE-DB human TR gene sequences so that V and J genes could be assigned. The TCRdist pipeline was used in a later analysis to assign CDR3 sequences and most-parsimonious VDJ recombination scenarios. In a later analysis, each TCR beta chain was defined by its CDR3 amino acid sequence together with its V-gene family, and reads without a unique V-gene family were excluded. To address suspected cross-contamination and a sequencing artifact, a later analysis removed a few hundred highly shared, low-generation-probability nucleotide sequences. A later analysis calculated a clonal expansion index for each public chain from normalized within-repertoire ranks of inferred template counts. Generation probabilities in a later analysis came from a VDJ recombination model fitted to out-of-frame rearrangements, and those results were checked against IGoR. Hypergeometric tests were used in a later analysis to score TCR-TCR, TCR-HLA and TCR-CMV co-occurrence, with a repertoire-size bias correction applied to the TCR pairs. In a later analysis, false discovery rates were estimated by permuting HLA or CMV assignments 20 times. In a later analysis, co-occurring TCRs were grouped using DBSCAN, with TCRdist sequence similarity added in when clustering inside HLA-allele-positive subsets. For co-occurrence clustering, repertoires with fewer than 30,000 or more than 120,000 public chains were excluded, along with about five repertoires with anomalous nucleotide sharing. As stored in TCRdb, this immuneACCESS dataset retains in-frame rearrangements with V and J assigned. A fraction of the clones does not appear; measured against another copy, unresolved V genes explain less than half of the discrepancy, and the remainder lacks a known reason. That table is the source of V, J and clone size, and D and trimming were worked out from the DNA. The sample table contains some 84,000 clones; only one count was recorded for 78% of them. The ten largest clones take up 2.5% of the sample.

Counted from cysteine to phenylalanine, this CDR3 has 12 amino acids. The kept DNA is CDR3 alone, 36 bases in frame from the first base. V gives up 5 bases and J gives up 12 bases, and the segment between their germline ends measures 13 bases. The germline V gene (reference sequence) provides CDR1 LNHNV and CDR2 YYDKDF. In total, approximately 690 healthy bone marrow donors made up the cohort. At the time of sampling, all cohort members were nominally healthy, though unrecorded immune exposures were likely present. The donor was CMV seropositive and was included in the group of 250 to 300 seropositive cohort members. Every donor gave a peripheral blood sample, and the peripheral blood mononuclear cells from that sample were used for TCR beta sequencing. The Qiagen DNeasy Blood Extraction Kit was used to extract genomic DNA from the blood cell samples. The data originate from a study of cytomegalovirus exposure and HLA in healthy donors (dated by TCRdb to 2017 to 2019). The study in broad terms: An earlier analysis of several hundred of the donors reported 276 Gb of sequence data and 90 million to 120 million unique TCR beta sequences obtained from about 170 million T cells. Among 398 genotyped donors of the cohort, an average of 235,054 unique TCR beta nucleotide sequences were sequenced per donor, roughly 18% of them non-productive. The study aimed to test whether cataloging public T cell receptors could reveal signatures of past pathogen exposure. HLA typing included class I and class II loci at four-digit resolution. An early release covering some 640 HLA-typed donors comprised approximately 290 gigabases of sequencing data and about 90 million unique TCR sequences. The study combined high-throughput TCR immunosequencing, statistical association of individual TCRs with disease status, and machine learning to predict cytomegalovirus infection status. To study patterns of TCR occurrence, a later analysis re-analyzed previously published TCR beta repertoires from just over 650 donors and added high-resolution HLA genotyping. Besides the first cohort of roughly 640 subjects, a separate validation cohort made up of 120 different subjects was used. To decide whether each TCR beta V gene segment behaved as functional or pseudogenic, an earlier analysis of fewer than 750 of the donors relied on high-throughput TCR beta sequencing. Typing coverage differed by locus: A, B, C, DRB1 and DQB1 were typed in about 629-640 donors, DQA1 in 522, DPA1 in around 580, and DPB1 in roughly 450. Roughly 5 DR-DQ haplotypes were handled as single units for association and clustering, since linkage in the cohort was strong. Rather than using new phenotypic data, the later analysis identified candidate immune exposures from TCR beta sequences and from how often those sequences occurred across donors. The study profiled the T cell repertoires of about 640 subjects by immunosequencing and related them to cytomegalovirus serostatus. Of the 300 to 500 genotyped donors, 70% to 90% were placed in the genetic ancestry cluster associated with self-reported Caucasian donors. Every discovery cohort repertoire had been produced on one sequencing platform. Genome-wide SNP genotypes for about three fifths of the 666 donors were used in a later genetic analysis, which treated that subset as a discovery cohort. Donor age, sex, ethnicity and CMV serostatus were compiled alongside the repertoire data.

Broader findings and caveats from the paper: It was suggested by the authors that the approach could potentially be generalized to other disease states and immunological phenotypes. According to a later analysis, TCR association rates differed among HLA loci, with DRB1 alleles showing the most associated TCRs and HLA-C alleles showing the fewest. In vitro tests confirmed that a few of the cytomegalovirus-associated TCR beta chains recognize cytomegalovirus antigens. Specific HLA alleles were associated with 15,000 to 20,000 TCR beta sequences at a false discovery rate of 0.05 in a later analysis. Most TCR sequences were observed very rarely across donors, whereas some public TCRs were present in many individuals. Assigning TCR associations to individual alleles was difficult when HLA alleles, especially DR and DQ, strongly co-occurred. In this cohort, only TCR beta chains were sequenced, and detectable features were limited by the absence of alpha or paired-chain data. Roughly uniform sequencing depth across donors was assumed in presence/absence analyses, although this assumption may not hold. According to a later analysis, most CMV-associated TCR beta chains appeared to be HLA-restricted, and the HLA associations seemed to be driven largely by CMV exposure. In a later genetic analysis, fewer N-insertions in productive TCRs were reported among donors in an Asian-associated ancestry cluster than the approximately 710-donor mean. A further reported finding was that TCR beta sequences accurately predicted the HLA-A and HLA-B alleles for most subjects in the first cohort. Correlated functional status among segregating V segments might be attributable to linkage disequilibrium, but an unknown experimental factor could not be ruled out. A later genetic analysis associated a missense DCLRE1C variant with V-gene and J-gene trimming of TCR beta chains, and an independent cohort replicated the association. A later analysis found that HLA-associated TCR beta chains were more clonally expanded and had lower generation probabilities than equally common non-associated chains. The sequencing pipeline was judged likely to have produced a cluster of highly shared sequence variants as a technical artifact. Because counts were too low, roughly 16 rarely observed V segments, including chromosome 9 orphons, were left out of the earlier analysis of 500 to 750 of the donors. Immune exposure information for the cohort was limited to CMV serostatus. A later analysis reported that several top co-occurrence clusters appeared linked to parvovirus B19, influenza, CMV and Epstein-Barr virus. The classifier was reported to diagnose cytomegalovirus status with high specificity and sensitivity in both the original cohort and the validation cohort. An earlier analysis of roughly 570 of the donors showed that most TCR beta V segments appeared in productive rearrangements either about 90% or about 30% of the time, which broadly matched IMGT annotations. Because the 87-base-pair reads could not distinguish some IMGT-functional V segments, including TRBV6-2 and TRBV6-3, those segments were excluded. Because some donors lacked HLA typing at each locus, the association tests relied only on the typed subset. A total of around 150 TCR beta chains were listed by the study as associated with cytomegalovirus.

This chain is built from TRBV15 and TRBJ1-4, with the identity of the D gene unclear. Sequencing input: PBMCs. This TCR derives from a male donor in good health and CMV-seropositive. The CDR3 region: CATSLRQRELFF. The DNA sequence reads TGTGCCACCAGCTTAAGGCAGCGAGAACTGTTTTTT.